Presented here are 9 T cell receptor beta chains from one specimen sequenced in a study of T-cell reconstitution after alpha-beta-depleted transplantation in children. Study findings and constraints: Several hundred expanded graft clones reportedly gave rise to the alpha-beta T cells present about two months after transplant.

Antigens for these TCRs are unknown. Unique molecular identifiers were used to barcode this TCRbeta library. TCRdb fed the PCR reads into MiXCR, producing one record per CDR3 protein. The table includes 30,000 or so distinct CDR3 sequences, approximately 6.9% detected once. Here the sequenced sample was peripheral blood, taken 60 days after TCRalphabeta/CD19-depleted stem cell transplant. These receptors were collected from a child under two years old who had a stem cell transplant for acute myeloid leukemia, so the T cells may come from the graft donor.

This clonotype was seen ten or more times. This rearrangement joins TRBV29-1 to TRBJ2-7; 13 bases are a match to TRBD2. The CDR3 contains 14 residues. In germline, CDR1 is SQVTM, CDR2 ANQGSEA. The V segment lost 6 bases and the J segment 6 bases; nucleotides outside the gene matches: 8. The CDR3 DNA follows: TGCAGCGTCGGACTAGCGGGAGAGGGGGGCGAGCAGTACTTC. Translated, it gives CSVGLAGEGGEQYF.

The count of this clonotype is one. This sequence joins TRBV9 and TRBJ2-5; D is undetermined. The V and J ends lost 0 bases and 5 bases respectively, with 8 bases between them. There are 13 residues in the CDR3. Germline V gene data show CDR1 as SGDLS and CDR2 as YYNGEE. The CDR3 DNA follows: TGTGCCAGCAGCGTAGTTCCGTGGGAGACCCAGTACTTC. This gives the protein CASSVVPWETQYF.

This clonotype has at least ten counts. V and J are TRBV24-1 and TRBJ2-3; D not certain. The CDR3 spans 13 residues. V was cut by 3 bases and J by 3 bases, with 6 bases left in between. CDR1 KGHDR and CDR2 SFDVKD come from the germline V gene. The CDR3: CATSDGVTDTQYF. The CDR3 DNA reads as TGTGCCACCAGTGATGGAGTGACAGATACGCAGTATTTT.

This clonotype turned up a few times. The chain is built from TRBV4-3 and TRBJ2-4, with TRBD2 matching 7 bases. The ends lost 3 bases at V and 1 base at J; junction bases unmatched: 0. From germline, CDR1 is LGHNA and CDR2 YSLEER. The CDR3 is 14 residues long. DNA for the CDR3: TGCGCCAGCAGCCAGGGGGGGGCCAAAAACATTCAGTACTTC. Translating it yields CASSQGGAKNIQYF.

This clonotype appeared many times. This sequence joins TRBV5-1 and TRBJ1-5; the D is unclear. The V end was cut by 4 bases, the J end by 2 bases, with 10 bases between. The CDR3 extends over 14 amino acids. Germline loops: CDR1 SGHRS, CDR2 YFSETQ. The CDR3 DNA reads as TGCGCCAGCAGCCCGGACTTACGCAATCAGCCCCAGCATTTT. This gives the protein CASSPDLRNQPQHF. The variable domain in full, completed from reference TRBV5-1 and TRBJ1-5, reads KAGVTQTPRYLIKTRGQQVTLSCSPISGHRSVSWYQQTPGQGLQFLFEYFSETQRNKGNFPGRFSGRQFSNSRSEMNVSTLELGDSALYLCASSPDLRNQPQHFGDGTRLSIL.

This sequence joins TRBV20-1 and TRBJ2-7; 8 bases are a match to TRBD2. In germline, CDR1 is DFQATT, CDR2 SNEGSKA (reference sequence). The CDR3 loop spans 13 amino acids. With 2 bases clipped from V and 6 bases from J, the junction kept 6 bases outside the gene matches. CDR3 protein: CSARPGLVSEQYF. The CDR3 nucleotides read TGCAGTGCTAGACCGGGACTAGTGAGCGAGCAGTACTTC.

This clonotype is termed medium-sized (0.01 to 0.1%). This chain uses TRBV9 with TRBJ2-5, with unresolved D. CDR3 length: 14 residues. Trimming removed 0 bases from V and 1 base from J, with 7 bases in between. The germline V gene encodes CDR1 SGDLS and CDR2 YYNGEE. CDR3 in amino acids: CASSVGNFQETQYF. The CDR3 DNA reads TGTGCCAGCAGCGTAGGCAACTTCCAAGAGACCCAGTACTTC.

This clonotype was observed a few times. The gene calls are TRBV2 and TRBJ2-6; D is unresolved. Looked up from germline, CDR1 is SNHLY and CDR2 is FYNNEI. The CDR3 extends over 12 amino acids. V was cut by 7 bases and J by 2 bases, with 3 bases left in between. CDR3 sequence (DNA): TGTGCCAGCATGGCTGGGGCCAACGTCCTGACTTTC. Its protein is CASMAGANVLTF. The full variable domain, rest sourced from reference TRBV2 and TRBJ2-6, is EPEVTQTPSHQVTQMGQEVILRCVPISNHLYFYWYRQILGQKVEFLVSFYNNEISEKSEIFDDQFSVERPDGSNFTLKIRSTKLEDSAMYFCASMAGANVLTFGAGSRLTVL.

This clonotype was seen ten or more times. Sequence at one end of the junction differs from germline and may be a read error. The chain couples TRBV13 to TRBJ2-5; the D gene is possibly TRBD2 (7 bases). This CDR3 has 14 residues. Looked up from germline, CDR1 is PRHDT and CDR2 is FYEKMQ (reference sequence). CDR3 sequence (DNA): TGTGCCAGCAGCTTAGAGACAGAGGGGGGGACCAAGTACTTC. This gives the protein CASSLETEGGTKYF.